This T cell receptor (beta chain) was sequenced for a study of control samples from healthy donors and cancer patients. The protocol was immunoSEQ multiplex PCR, while the TCRdb copy is restricted to in-frame clones and leaves out a portion. The sample records 170,000 or so clones, 85% to 95% being singletons. V dropped 4 bases and J dropped 4; count of bases not matched to a gene: 6. The CDR3 runs 14 residues. From germline, CDR1 is MGHRA and CDR2 YSYEKL. The material sequenced was blood. The V and J genes are TRBV4-1 and TRBJ2-5; 7 bases line up with TRBD1. The TCR comes from a young woman in good health. As DNA, the CDR3 is TGCGCCAGCAGCCTCCGACAGGGCGGAGAGACCCAGTACTTC. Protein product: CASSLRQGGETQYF.